This entry lists 17 T cell receptor beta chains sequenced from one sample in a study of blood T cell repertoires in COVID-19. Clones were read by immunoSEQ multiplex PCR, and TCRdb kept only the in-frame ones, dropping some. Of 100,000 or so clones detected, approximately 83% appear once; the ten largest clones hold around 3.9%. The source material was peripheral blood. These receptors were obtained from a man aged 50 to 60 with acute or convalescent COVID-19.

The chain combines TRBV19 with TRBJ1-6; possible D gene TRBD1, 5 bases. The CDR3 has 14 amino acids. Germline V gene data show CDR1 as LNHDA and CDR2 as SQIVND (reference sequence). V shed 5 bases and J shed 8 bases, with 13 bases lying between them. CDR3 in DNA: TGTGCCAGTAGTGGCGGGGCCTCTTATTCACCCCTCCACTTT. It is translated as CASSGGASYSPLHF.

The chain recombines TRBV18 with TRBJ2-1, with a weak D call TRBD1 (5 bases). The CDR3 runs to 12 residues. CDR1 and CDR2 from the germline V gene are KGHSH and LQKENI. Trimming pared 4 bases from V and 5 bases from J, leaving 6 bases between. The DNA of the CDR3 is TGTGCCAGCTCACGACAGCACAATGAGCAGTTCTTC. This gives the protein CASSRQHNEQFF. Based on the CDR3 plus reference TRBV18 and TRBJ2-1, the full variable domain is NAGVMQNPRHLVRRRGQEARLRCSPMKGHSHVYWYRQLPEEGLKFMVYLQKENIIDESGMPKERFSAEFPKEGPSILRIQQVVRGDSAAYFCASSRQHNEQFFGPGTRLTVL.

The rearrangement uses TRBV6-5 and TRBJ2-1; TRBD1 is a possible D gene (7 bases). V was cut by 2 bases and J by 5 bases, with 13 bases left in between. The CDR3 consists of 15 residues. Germline loops: CDR1 MNHEY, CDR2 SVGAGI. CDR3 in DNA: TGTGCCAGCAGTTACCAGGGGGGTCTCCACAATGAGCAGTTCTTC. Translating it yields CASSYQGGLHNEQFF.

The chain couples TRBV27 to TRBJ2-7; 13 bases agree with TRBD2. V trimming: 5 bases; J trimming: 7 bases; junction bases outside the gene matches: 14. CDR1 and CDR2 from the germline V gene are MNHEY and SMNVEV (reference sequence). This CDR3 is 17 amino acids long. This chain's CDR3 is CASSPLLAGGGIWEQYF. The DNA for the CDR3 is TGTGCCAGCAGTCCCCTACTAGCGGGAGGGGGGATATGGGAGCAGTACTTC.

This chain uses TRBV4-2 with TRBJ1-1; TRBD1 agrees at 10 bases. Trimming took 1 base from V and 3 from J; bases not matched to a gene: 8. The germline V gene encodes CDR1 LGHNA and CDR2 YNFKEQ. The CDR3 is 17 amino acids. The CDR3 DNA is TGTGCCAGCAGCCAAGTAGTGGGACAGGGGTTGGACACTGAAGCTTTCTTT. Its translation: CASSQVVGQGLDTEAFF.

V gene TRBV5-4 combines with J gene TRBJ2-2; D perhaps matches TRBD1 (5 bases). The CDR3 is 15 residues long. Germline lookup yields CDR1 SGHNT and CDR2 YYREEE (reference sequence). Trimming took off 0 bases at V and 1 base at J, with 7 bases between the two ends. CDR3 in amino acids: CASSLGRVNTGELFF. The CDR3 DNA reads as TGTGCCAGCAGCTTGGGCAGGGTGAACACCGGGGAGCTGTTTTTT.

The gene calls are TRBV28 and TRBJ1-2; 9 bases fit TRBD1. This CDR3 has 13 residues. The germline gives CDR1 MDHEN, CDR2 SYDVKM. Trimming at V came to 6 bases and at J to 7 bases, leaving 6 bases not matched to a gene. Here the CDR3 reads CASRHRGPGGYTF. The CDR3 nucleotides read TGTGCCAGCAGACACAGGGGGCCGGGTGGCTACACCTTC.

The chain recombines TRBV6-5 with TRBJ1-2; D call uncertain. The CDR3 is made up of 14 amino acids. V dropped 7 bases and J dropped 1 base, with 13 bases sitting between them. Germline values: CDR1 MNHEY, CDR2 SVGAGI. CDR3 sequence: CASIPGEFNYGYTF. In nucleotides, the CDR3 is TGTGCCAGCATCCCTGGAGAATTTAACTATGGCTACACCTTC.

The rearrangement links TRBV15 to TRBJ1-3; D not certain. The CDR3 runs 14 residues. V lost 0 bases to trimming and J lost 4 bases, with 7 bases between them. From germline, CDR1 is LNHNV and CDR2 YYDKDF (reference sequence). The CDR3 reads CATSRDQFGNTIYF. The CDR3 coding sequence is TGTGCCACCAGCAGAGACCAGTTCGGAAACACCATATATTTT. Supplemented by reference TRBV15 and TRBJ1-3, the full variable domain reads DAMVIQNPRYQVTQFGKPVTLSCSQTLNHNVMYWYQQKSSQAPKLLFHYYDKDFNNEADTPDNFQSRRPNTSFCFLDIRSPGLGDTAMYLCATSRDQFGNTIYFGEGSWLTVV.

The rearrangement joins TRBV4-1 to TRBJ1-5; no firm D call. CDR3 length equals 14 residues. Germline V gene data show CDR1 as MGHRA and CDR2 as YSYEKL. The V and J ends lost 1 base and 5 bases respectively, with 9 bases between them. The CDR3 coding sequence is TGCGCCAGCAGCCAAGGCACTCTTTATCAGCCCCAGCATTTT. Translation: CASSQGTLYQPQHF.

V and J are TRBV29-1 and TRBJ2-2, with a tentative D call TRBD1 (5 bases). V gave up 3 bases and J gave up 6 bases, with 20 bases separating them. Germline loops: CDR1 SQVTM, CDR2 ANQGSEA. The CDR3 has 16 residues. CDR3 residues: CSVDTVPRVGSGELFF. In DNA form, the CDR3 reads TGCAGCGTTGATACAGTCCCCAGGGTTGGCTCCGGGGAGCTGTTTTTT.

This clone is a singleton in its sample. This rearrangement joins TRBV7-2 to TRBJ2-3, with D hard to call. There are 12 residues in the CDR3. Germline CDR1 is SGHTA and CDR2 is FQGNSA. V lost 2 bases and J lost 5, with 5 bases in between. The CDR3 spells CASSLFLDTQYF. The DNA of the CDR3 is TGTGCCAGCAGCTTATTCCTAGATACGCAGTATTTT.

The count of this clone is one. The rearrangement uses TRBV19 and TRBJ1-2; D is perhaps TRBD1 (6 bases). The V gene's germline CDR1 is LNHDA and CDR2 SQIVND (reference sequence). CDR3 size: 16 residues. The V gene lost 4 bases and the J gene lost 2 bases, with 17 bases spanning the gap. CDR3 loop: CASSRADSGVNYGYTF. The CDR3 DNA is TGTGCCAGTAGTAGGGCGGACAGCGGGGTGAACTATGGCTACACCTTC. Filled out from reference TRBV19 and TRBJ1-2, the complete variable domain reads DGGITQSPKYLFRKEGQNVTLSCEQNLNHDAMYWYRQDPGQGLRLIYYSQIVNDFQKGDIAEGYSVSREKKESFPLTVTSAQKNPTAFYLCASSRADSGVNYGYTFGSGTRLTVV.

The chain couples TRBV4-1 to TRBJ2-2; 8 nucleotides match TRBD2. J gave up 0 bases and V 0 bases, and 15 bases lay outside the gene matches. The germline CDR1 and CDR2 sequences are MGHRA and YSYEKL. The CDR3 is 21 residues long. The CDR3 DNA reads TGCGCCAGCAGCCAAGATCGGGGCGAGCGGGAGATAGACGCGAACACCGGGGAGCTGTTTTTT. Amino acids: CASSQDRGEREIDANTGELFF.

The J gene is TRBJ2-7, the V gene TRBV5-6; TRBD2 agrees at 7 bases. There are 14 residues in the CDR3. Germline V gives CDR1 SGHDT, CDR2 YYEEEE. After removal of 4 bases from V and 2 bases from J, the junction contained 6 bases not matched to a gene. For the CDR3, the DNA is TGTGCCAGCAGCGCAGGTGCGGGAGCCTACGAGCAGTACTTC. It translates to CASSAGAGAYEQYF.

The V and J genes are TRBV6-5 and TRBJ1-6; D call uncertain. V shed 6 bases and J shed 7 bases, with 10 bases lying between them. Germline V CDR1 and CDR2: MNHEY, SVGAGI. CDR3 length: 13 residues. This CDR3 is CASSRVVNSPLHF. The DNA of the CDR3 is TGTGCCAGCAGCCGCGTCGTAAATTCACCCCTCCACTTT.

The chain is built from TRBV5-1 and TRBJ2-1, with TRBD1 matching over 8 bases. Germline values: CDR1 SGHRS, CDR2 YFSETQ. The CDR3 covers 15 residues. After removal of 3 bases from V and 5 bases from J, the junction contained 7 bases not matched to a gene. CDR3 protein: CASSSTDRENNEQFF. The DNA of the CDR3 is TGCGCCAGCAGCTCGACGGACAGGGAAAACAATGAGCAGTTCTTC.